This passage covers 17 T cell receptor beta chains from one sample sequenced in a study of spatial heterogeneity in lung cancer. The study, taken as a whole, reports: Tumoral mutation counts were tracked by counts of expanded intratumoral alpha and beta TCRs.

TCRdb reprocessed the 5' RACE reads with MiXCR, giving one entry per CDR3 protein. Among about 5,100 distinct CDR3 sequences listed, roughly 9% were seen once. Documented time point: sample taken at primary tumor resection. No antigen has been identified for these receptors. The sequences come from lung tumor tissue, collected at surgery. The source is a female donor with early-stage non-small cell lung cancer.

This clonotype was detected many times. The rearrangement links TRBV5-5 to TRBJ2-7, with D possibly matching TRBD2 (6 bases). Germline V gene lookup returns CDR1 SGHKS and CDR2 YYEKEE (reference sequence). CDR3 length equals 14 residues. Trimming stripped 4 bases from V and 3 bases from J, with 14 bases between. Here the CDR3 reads CASSRGTSYYEQYV. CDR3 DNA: TGTGCCAGCAGCCGGGGGACGTCCTACTACGAGCAGTACGTC.

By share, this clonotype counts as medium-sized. CDR3 loop: CSATEGAGEYEQYF. CDR3 sequence (DNA): TGCAGTGCTACAGAGGGGGCAGGGGAGTACGAGCAGTACTTC. This sequence joins TRBV20-1 and TRBJ2-7, with 7 bases lining up with TRBD1. CDR1 DFQATT and CDR2 SNEGSKA come from the germline V gene (reference sequence). V shed 4 bases, J shed 4 bases, and the junction held 10 bases outside the gene matches. CDR3 length: 14 residues.

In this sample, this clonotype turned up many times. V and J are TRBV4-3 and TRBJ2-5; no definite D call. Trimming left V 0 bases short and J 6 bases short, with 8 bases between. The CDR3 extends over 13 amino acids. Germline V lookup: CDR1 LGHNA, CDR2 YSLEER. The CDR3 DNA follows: TGCGCCAGCAGCCAAGATCTCCGAAAGACCCAGTACTTC. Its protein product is CASSQDLRKTQYF.

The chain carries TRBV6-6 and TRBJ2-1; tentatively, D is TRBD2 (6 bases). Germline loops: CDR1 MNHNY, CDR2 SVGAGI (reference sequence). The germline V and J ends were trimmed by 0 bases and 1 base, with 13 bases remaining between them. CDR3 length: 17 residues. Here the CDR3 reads CASSYSGMGGSYNEQFF. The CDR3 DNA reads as TGTGCCAGCAGTTACTCTGGTATGGGGGGTTCCTACAATGAGCAGTTCTTC.

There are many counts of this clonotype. CDR3 sequence (DNA): TGTGCCAGCACCTTAGGGGCGCCCACAGATACGCAGTATTTT. This translates into CASTLGAPTDTQYF. This chain uses TRBV18 with TRBJ2-3; possible D gene TRBD1, 5 bases. V lost 8 bases and J 2 bases, leaving 14 bases between the germline ends. Germline loops: CDR1 KGHSH, CDR2 LQKENI. This CDR3 is 14 amino acids long.

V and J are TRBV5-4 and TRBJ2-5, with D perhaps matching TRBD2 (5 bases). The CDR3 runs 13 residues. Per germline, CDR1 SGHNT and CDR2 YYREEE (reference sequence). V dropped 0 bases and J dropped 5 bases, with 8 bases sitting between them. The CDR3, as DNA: TGTGCCAGCAGCTTGGCTAGCCGGGAGACCCAGTACTTC. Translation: CASSLASRETQYF.

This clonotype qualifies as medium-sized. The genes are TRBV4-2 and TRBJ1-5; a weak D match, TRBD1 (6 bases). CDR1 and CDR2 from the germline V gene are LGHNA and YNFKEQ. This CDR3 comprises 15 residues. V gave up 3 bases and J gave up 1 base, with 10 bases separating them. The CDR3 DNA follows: TGTGCCAGCAGCCAGGTTCAGGGGAGCAATCAGCCCCAGCATTTT. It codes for CASSQVQGSNQPQHF.

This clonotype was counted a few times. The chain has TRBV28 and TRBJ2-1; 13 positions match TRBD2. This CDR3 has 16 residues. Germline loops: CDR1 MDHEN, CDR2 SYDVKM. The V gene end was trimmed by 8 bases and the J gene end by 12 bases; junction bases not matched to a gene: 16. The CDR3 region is CASGGGSGLAGVRQFF. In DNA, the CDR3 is TGTGCCAGCGGCGGGGGCAGTGGACTAGCGGGAGTTCGGCAGTTCTTC.

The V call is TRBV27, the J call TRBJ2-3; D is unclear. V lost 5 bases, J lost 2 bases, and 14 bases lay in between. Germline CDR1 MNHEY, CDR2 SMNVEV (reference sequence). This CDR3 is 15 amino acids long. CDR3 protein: CASSALTLHTDTQYF. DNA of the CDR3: TGTGCCAGCAGTGCCCTGACACTCCACACAGATACGCAGTATTTT.

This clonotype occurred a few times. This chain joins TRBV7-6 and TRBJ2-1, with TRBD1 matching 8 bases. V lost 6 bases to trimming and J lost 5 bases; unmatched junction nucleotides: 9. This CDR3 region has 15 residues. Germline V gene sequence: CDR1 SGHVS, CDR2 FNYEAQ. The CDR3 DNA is TGTGCCAGCAGGCGACAGGGGAGCAGGCACAATGAGCAGTTCTTC. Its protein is CASRRQGSRHNEQFF.

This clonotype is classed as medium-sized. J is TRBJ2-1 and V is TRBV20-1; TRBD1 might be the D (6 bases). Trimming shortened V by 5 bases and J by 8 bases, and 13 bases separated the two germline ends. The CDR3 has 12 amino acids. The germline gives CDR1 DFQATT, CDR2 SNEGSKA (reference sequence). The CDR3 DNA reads TGCAGTGCTCAAAAAGGGGGTGATGAGCAGTTCTTC. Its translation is CSAQKGGDEQFF.

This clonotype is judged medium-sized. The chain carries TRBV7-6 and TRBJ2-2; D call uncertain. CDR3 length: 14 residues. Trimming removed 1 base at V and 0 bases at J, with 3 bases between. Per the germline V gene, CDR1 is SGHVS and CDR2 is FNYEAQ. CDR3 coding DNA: TGTGCCAGCAGCTTAGTAGCGAACACCGGGGAGCTGTTTTTT. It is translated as CASSLVANTGELFF.

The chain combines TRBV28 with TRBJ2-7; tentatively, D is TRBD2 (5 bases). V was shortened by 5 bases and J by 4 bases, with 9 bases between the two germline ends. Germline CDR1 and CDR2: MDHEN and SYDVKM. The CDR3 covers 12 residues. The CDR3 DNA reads TGTGCCAGCAGTCCCCCGGGGTACGAGCAGTACTTC. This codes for CASSPPGYEQYF.

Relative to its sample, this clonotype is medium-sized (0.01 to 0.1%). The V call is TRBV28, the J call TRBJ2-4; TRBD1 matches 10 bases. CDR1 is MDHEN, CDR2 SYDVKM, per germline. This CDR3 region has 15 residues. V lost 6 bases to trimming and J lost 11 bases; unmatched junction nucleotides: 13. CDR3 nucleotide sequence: TGTGCCAGCAGGCCGACAACCGACAGGGGGCATGTTCAGTACTTC. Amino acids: CASRPTTDRGHVQYF.

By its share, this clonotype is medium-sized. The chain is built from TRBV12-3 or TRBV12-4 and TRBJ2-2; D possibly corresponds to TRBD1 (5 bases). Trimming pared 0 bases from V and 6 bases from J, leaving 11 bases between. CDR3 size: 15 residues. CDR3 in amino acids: CASSLAQGAAGELFF. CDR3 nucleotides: TGTGCCAGCAGTTTAGCGCAAGGGGCCGCCGGGGAGCTGTTTTTT.

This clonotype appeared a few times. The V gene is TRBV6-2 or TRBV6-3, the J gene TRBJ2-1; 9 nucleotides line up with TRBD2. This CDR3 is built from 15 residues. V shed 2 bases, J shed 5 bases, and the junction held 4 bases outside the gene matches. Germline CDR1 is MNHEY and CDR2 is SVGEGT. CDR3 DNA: TGTGCCAGCAGTTACGGGCCTAGCGGGAACAATGAGCAGTTCTTC. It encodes CASSYGPSGNNEQFF.

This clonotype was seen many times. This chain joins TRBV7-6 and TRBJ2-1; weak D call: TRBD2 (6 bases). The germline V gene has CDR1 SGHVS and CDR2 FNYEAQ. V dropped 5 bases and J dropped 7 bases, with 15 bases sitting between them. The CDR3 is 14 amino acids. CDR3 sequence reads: CASSGVGGQNEQFF. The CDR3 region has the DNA TGTGCCAGCAGCGGGGTGGGGGGTCAAAATGAGCAGTTCTTC.